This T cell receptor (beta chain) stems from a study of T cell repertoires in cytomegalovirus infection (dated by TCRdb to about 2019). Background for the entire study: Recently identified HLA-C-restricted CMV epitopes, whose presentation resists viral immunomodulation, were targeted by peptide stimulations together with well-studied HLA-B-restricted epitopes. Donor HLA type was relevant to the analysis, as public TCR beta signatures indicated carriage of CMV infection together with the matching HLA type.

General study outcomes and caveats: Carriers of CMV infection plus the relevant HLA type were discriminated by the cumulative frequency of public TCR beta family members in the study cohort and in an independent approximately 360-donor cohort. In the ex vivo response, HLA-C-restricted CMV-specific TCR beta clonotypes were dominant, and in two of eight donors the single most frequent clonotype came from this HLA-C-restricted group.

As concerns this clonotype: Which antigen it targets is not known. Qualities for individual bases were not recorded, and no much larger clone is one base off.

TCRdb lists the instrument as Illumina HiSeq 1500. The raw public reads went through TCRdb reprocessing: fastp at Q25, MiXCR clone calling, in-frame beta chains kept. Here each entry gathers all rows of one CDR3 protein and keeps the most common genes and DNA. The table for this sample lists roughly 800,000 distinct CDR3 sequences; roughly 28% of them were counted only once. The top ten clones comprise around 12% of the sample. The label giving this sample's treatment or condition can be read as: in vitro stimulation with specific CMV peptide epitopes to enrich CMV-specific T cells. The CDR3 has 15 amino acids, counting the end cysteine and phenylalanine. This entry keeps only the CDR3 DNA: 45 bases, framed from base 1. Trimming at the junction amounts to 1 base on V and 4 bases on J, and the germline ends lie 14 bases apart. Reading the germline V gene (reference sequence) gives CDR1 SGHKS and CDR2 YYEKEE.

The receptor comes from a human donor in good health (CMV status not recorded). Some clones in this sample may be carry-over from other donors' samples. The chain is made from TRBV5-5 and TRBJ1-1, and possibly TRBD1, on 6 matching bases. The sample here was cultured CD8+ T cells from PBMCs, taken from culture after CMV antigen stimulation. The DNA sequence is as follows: TGTGCCAGCAGCTTGACAGGGTCCCAAGGCACTGAAGCTTTCTTT. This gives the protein CASSLTGSQGTEAFF.